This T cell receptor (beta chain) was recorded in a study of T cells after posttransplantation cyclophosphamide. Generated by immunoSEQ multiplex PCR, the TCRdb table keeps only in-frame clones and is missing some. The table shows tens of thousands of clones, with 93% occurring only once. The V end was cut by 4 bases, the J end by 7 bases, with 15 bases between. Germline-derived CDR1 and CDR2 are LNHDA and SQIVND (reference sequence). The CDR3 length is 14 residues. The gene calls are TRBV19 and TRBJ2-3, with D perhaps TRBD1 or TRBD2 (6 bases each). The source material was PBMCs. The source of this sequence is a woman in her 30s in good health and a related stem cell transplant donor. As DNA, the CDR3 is TGTGCCAGTAGTACCCGTTCAGGGGACTATACGCAGTATTTT. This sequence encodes CASSTRSGDYTQYF. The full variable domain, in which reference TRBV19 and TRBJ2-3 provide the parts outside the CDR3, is DGGITQSPKYLFRKEGQNVTLSCEQNLNHDAMYWYRQDPGQGLRLIYYSQIVNDFQKGDIAEGYSVSREKKESFPLTVTSAQKNPTAFYLCASSTRSGDYTQYFGPGTRLTVL.